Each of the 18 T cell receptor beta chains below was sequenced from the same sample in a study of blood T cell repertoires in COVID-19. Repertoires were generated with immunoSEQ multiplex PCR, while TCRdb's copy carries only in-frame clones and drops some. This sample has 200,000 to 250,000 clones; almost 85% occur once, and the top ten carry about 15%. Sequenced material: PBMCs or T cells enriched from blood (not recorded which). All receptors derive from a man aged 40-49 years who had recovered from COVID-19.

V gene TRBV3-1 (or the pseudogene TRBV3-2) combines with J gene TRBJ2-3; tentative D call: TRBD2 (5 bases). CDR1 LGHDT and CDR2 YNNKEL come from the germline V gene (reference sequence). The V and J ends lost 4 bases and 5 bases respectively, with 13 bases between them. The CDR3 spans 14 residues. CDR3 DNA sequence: TGTGCCAGCAGCCCTCGTTCGGGGATAGATACGCAGTATTTT. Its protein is CASSPRSGIDTQYF.

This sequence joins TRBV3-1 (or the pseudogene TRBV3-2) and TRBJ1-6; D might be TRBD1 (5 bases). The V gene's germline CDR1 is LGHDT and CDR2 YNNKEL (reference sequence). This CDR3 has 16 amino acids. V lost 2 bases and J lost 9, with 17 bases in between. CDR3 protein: CASSQLPGPGGSPLHF. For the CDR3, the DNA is TGTGCCAGCAGCCAACTGCCGGGACCGGGGGGTTCACCCCTCCACTTT.

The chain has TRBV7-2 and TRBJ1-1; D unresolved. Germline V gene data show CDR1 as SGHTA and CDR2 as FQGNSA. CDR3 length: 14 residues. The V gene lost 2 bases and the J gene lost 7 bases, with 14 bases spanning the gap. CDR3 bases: TGTGCCAGCAGCTTAATAGGGAGACCGAGTGAAGCTTTCTTT. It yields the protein CASSLIGRPSEAFF.

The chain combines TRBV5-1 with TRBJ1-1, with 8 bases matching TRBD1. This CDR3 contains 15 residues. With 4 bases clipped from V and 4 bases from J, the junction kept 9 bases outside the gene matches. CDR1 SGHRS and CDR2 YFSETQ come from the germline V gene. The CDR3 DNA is TGCGCCAGCAGCGAACCAGGGGGCGTTATCACTGAAGCTTTCTTT. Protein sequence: CASSEPGGVITEAFF.

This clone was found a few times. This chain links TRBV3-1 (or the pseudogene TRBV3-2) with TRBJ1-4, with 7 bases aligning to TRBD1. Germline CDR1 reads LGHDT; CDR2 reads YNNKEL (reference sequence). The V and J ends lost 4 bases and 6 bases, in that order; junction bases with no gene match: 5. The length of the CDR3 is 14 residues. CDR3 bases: TGTGCCAGCAGCCGACAGGGCGGGGATGAAAAACTGTTTTTT. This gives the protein CASSRQGGDEKLFF.

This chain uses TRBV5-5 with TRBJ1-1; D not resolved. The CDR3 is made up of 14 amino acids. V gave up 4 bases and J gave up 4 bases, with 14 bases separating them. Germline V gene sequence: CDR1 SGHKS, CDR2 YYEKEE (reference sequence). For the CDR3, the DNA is TGTGCCAGCAGCCCAGACCCGACGGGCACTGAAGCTTTCTTT. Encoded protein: CASSPDPTGTEAFF.

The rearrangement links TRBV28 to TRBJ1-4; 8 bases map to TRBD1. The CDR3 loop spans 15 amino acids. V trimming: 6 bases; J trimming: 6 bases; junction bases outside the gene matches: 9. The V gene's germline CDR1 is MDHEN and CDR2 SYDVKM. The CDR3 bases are TGTGCCAGCAGAAATCCGGGACAGGTGGATGAAAAACTGTTTTTT. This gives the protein CASRNPGQVDEKLFF.

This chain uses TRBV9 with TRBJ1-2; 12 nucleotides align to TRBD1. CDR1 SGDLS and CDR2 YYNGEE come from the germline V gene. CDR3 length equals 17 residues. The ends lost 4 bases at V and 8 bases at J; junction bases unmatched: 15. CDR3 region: CASSPTPGTGGAGGYTF. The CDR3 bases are TGTGCCAGCAGCCCCACCCCCGGGACAGGGGGCGCGGGAGGCTACACCTTC.

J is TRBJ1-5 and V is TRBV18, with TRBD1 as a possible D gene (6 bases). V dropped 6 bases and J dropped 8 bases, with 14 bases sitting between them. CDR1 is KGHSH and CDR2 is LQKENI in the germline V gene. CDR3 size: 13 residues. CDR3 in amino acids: CASSLDRNKPQHF. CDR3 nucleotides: TGTGCCAGCTCCCTAGACAGGAACAAGCCCCAGCATTTT.

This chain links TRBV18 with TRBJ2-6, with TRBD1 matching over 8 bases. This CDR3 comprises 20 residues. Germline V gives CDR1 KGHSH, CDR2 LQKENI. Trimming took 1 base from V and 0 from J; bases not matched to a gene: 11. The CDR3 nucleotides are TGTGCCAGCTCACCACGTGGGACAGGCGAAGTCCTCTCTGGGGCCAACGTCCTGACTTTC. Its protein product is CASSPRGTGEVLSGANVLTF.

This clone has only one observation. CDR3 DNA: TGTGCCAGCAGCGGGATCGGGGGGGCCTACGAGCAGTACTTC. Its translation: CASSGIGGAYEQYF. The chain carries TRBV7-2 and TRBJ2-7, with 8 bases that match TRBD2. J was trimmed by 2 bases and V by 5 bases; bases with no gene match: 5. CDR1 is SGHTA and CDR2 is FQGNSA in the germline V gene. The CDR3 spans 14 residues.

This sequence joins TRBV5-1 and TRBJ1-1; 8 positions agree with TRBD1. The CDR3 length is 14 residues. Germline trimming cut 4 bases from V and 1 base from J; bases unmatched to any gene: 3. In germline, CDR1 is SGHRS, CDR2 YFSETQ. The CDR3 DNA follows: TGCGCCAGCAGCGCAGGGGGCAGGAACACTGAAGCTTTCTTT. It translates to CASSAGGRNTEAFF. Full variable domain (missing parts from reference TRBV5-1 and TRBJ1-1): KAGVTQTPRYLIKTRGQQVTLSCSPISGHRSVSWYQQTPGQGLQFLFEYFSETQRNKGNFPGRFSGRQFSNSRSEMNVSTLELGDSALYLCASSAGGRNTEAFFGQGTRLTVV.

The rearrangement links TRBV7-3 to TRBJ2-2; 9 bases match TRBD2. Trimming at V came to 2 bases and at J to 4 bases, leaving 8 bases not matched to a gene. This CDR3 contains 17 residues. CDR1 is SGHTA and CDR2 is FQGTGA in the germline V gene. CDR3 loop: CASSLGLVSGSTGELFF. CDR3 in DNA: TGTGCCAGCAGCTTAGGGTTGGTTAGCGGGAGCACCGGGGAGCTGTTTTTT.

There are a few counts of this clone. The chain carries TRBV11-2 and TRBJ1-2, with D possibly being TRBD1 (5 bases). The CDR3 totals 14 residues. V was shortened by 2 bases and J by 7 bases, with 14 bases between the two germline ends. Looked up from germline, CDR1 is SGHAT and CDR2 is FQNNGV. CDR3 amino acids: CASSLFPGTVGYTF. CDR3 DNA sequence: TGTGCCAGCAGCTTATTTCCGGGGACTGTTGGCTACACCTTC. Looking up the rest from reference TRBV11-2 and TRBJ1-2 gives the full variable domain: EAGVAQSPRYKIIEKRQSVAFWCNPISGHATLYWYQQILGQGPKLLIQFQNNGVVDDSQLPKDRFSAERLKGVDSTLKIQPAKLEDSAVYLCASSLFPGTVGYTFGSGTRLTVV.

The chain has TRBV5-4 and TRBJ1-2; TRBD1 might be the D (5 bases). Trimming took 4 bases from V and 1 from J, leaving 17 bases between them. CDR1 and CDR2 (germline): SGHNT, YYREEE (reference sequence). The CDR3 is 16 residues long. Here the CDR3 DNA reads TGTGCCAGCAGCCAACTTGGACAAAACTTTAACTATGGCTACACCTTC. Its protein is CASSQLGQNFNYGYTF. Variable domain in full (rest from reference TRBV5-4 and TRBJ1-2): ETGVTQSPTHLIKTRGQQVTLRCSSQSGHNTVSWYQQALGQGPQFIFQYYREEENGRGNFPPRFSGLQFPNYSSELNVNALELDDSALYLCASSQLGQNFNYGYTFGSGTRLTVV.

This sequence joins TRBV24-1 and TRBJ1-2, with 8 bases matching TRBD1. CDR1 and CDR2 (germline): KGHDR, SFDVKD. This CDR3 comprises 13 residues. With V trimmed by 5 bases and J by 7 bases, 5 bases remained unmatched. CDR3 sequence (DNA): TGTGCCACCAGTGGGCAGGGGGCTGGTGGCTACACCTTC. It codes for CATSGQGAGGYTF.

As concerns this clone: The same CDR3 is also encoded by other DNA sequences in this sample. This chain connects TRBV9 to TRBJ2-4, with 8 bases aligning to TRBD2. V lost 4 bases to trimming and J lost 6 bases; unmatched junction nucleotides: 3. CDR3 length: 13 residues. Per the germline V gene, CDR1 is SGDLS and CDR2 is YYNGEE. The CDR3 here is CASSPGGRNIQYF. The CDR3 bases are TGTGCCAGCAGCCCGGGGGGGCGAAACATTCAGTACTTC. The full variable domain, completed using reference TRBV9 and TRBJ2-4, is DSGVTQTPKHLITATGQRVTLRCSPRSGDLSVYWYQQSLDQGLQFLIQYYNGEERAKGNILERFSAQQFPDLHSELNLSSLELGDSALYFCASSPGGRNIQYFGAGTRLSVL.

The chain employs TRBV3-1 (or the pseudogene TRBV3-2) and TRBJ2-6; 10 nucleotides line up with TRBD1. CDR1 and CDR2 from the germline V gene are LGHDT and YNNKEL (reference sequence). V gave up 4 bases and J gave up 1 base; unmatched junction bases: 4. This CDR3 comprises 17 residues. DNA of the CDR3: TGTGCCAGCAGCCGGGACAGGGGAGTTTCTGGGGCCAACGTCCTGACTTTC. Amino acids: CASSRDRGVSGANVLTF.